The 4 T cell receptor beta chains below were found in one sample sequenced in a study of identical twins (dated by TCRdb to the mid-2010s). Library creation used 5' RACE. TCRdb lists the instrument as Illumina HiSeq 2000. TCRdb reprocessed the public reads (quality trimming at Q25 with fastp, clone calling with MiXCR) and kept in-frame beta chains. CDR3 protein sequences are deduplicated, and each keeps its most common genes and DNA. The sample table records 600,000 to 800,000 distinct CDR3 sequences; over 20% of these occur just once. Together, the top ten hold more than 4% of the sample. The sample also formed part of further work on T cells expressing NK-cell markers.

The material sequenced was PBMCs. These receptors all come from a young woman in good health.

This clonotype was observed at least ten times. The gene calls are TRBV6-4 and TRBJ2-1, with 10 bases lining up with TRBD2. This CDR3 has 14 amino acids. Germline loops: CDR1 MRHNA, CDR2 SNTAGT. The ends lost 3 bases at V and 5 bases at J; junction bases unmatched: 1. The CDR3 region has the DNA TGTGCCAGCAGTGAAGCGGGGGGGCACAATGAGCAGTTCTTC. This codes for CASSEAGGHNEQFF.

The chain combines TRBV9 with TRBJ2-7, with 7 bases that match TRBD1. Per germline, CDR1 SGDLS and CDR2 YYNGEE. The CDR3 has 13 residues. Losses at the gene ends were 6 bases for V and 3 bases for J; bases not matched to a gene: 6. CDR3 amino acids: CASNAGGNYEQYF. CDR3 DNA: TGTGCCAGCAACGCAGGGGGAAACTACGAGCAGTACTTC.

V is TRBV12-3 or TRBV12-4 and J is TRBJ1-2, with D perhaps TRBD1 (6 bases). V dropped 7 bases and J dropped 8 bases, with 14 bases sitting between them. The CDR3 has 12 amino acids. The DNA of the CDR3 is TGTGCCAGCATAGGGGGGTTTAAGGGCTACACCTTC. Translation: CASIGGFKGYTF.

This rearrangement joins TRBV9 to TRBJ2-5; D may correspond to TRBD1 or TRBD2 (5 bases each). Trimming removed 2 bases from V and 5 bases from J, with 16 bases in between. Germline CDR1 reads SGDLS; CDR2 reads YYNGEE. The CDR3 is 15 residues long. DNA of the CDR3: TGTGCCAGCAGCGTGCTCGCGACTACAGGCGAGACCCAGTACTTC. Its protein product is CASSVLATTGETQYF.